The rows below give T cell receptor beta chains drawn from one sample of a study of blood T cell repertoires in COVID-19. The assay was immunoSEQ multiplex PCR, and TCRdb's table has in-frame clones only and misses some. Of approximately 52,000 clones in the sample, 65% to 90% were seen once. The sequenced sample was peripheral blood. Every receptor here comes from a man aged 60-69 years with acute or convalescent COVID-19. Each CDR3 is given with its conserved first and last residue. D genes are given only for firm matches. Expanded clones are given a class, and other clones once, few, many or no size at all.

CASSLRSSGGPDTQYF	TGTGCCAGCAGCTTACGTTCTAGCGGGGGCCCAGATACGCAGTATTTT	TRBV11-1	TRBJ2-3	.	TRBD2
CASSTSGTAGPEQYF	TGCGCCAGCAGCACCTCCGGGACAGCGGGTCCCGAGCAGTACTTC	TRBV5-1	TRBJ2-7	.	.
CASSSGQGTTEAFF	TGTGCCAGCAGCTCCGGACAGGGGACCACTGAAGCTTTCTTT	TRBV7-2	TRBJ1-1	.	TRBD1
CASSRDRGVATNEKLFF	TGTGCCAGCAGCCGGGACAGGGGAGTTGCAACTAATGAAAAACTGTTTTTT	TRBV7-2	TRBJ1-4	.	TRBD1
CASTRGGSGSGELFF	TGTGCCAGCACCCGCGGAGGGTCGGGGTCCGGGGAGCTGTTTTTT	TRBV6-5	TRBJ2-2	.	.
CASRRDRVDYGYTF	TGTGCCAGCAGACGGGACAGGGTCGACTATGGCTACACCTTC	TRBV6-5	TRBJ1-2	.	TRBD1
CASGSWVGDSPLHF	TGTGCCAGCGGGTCTTGGGTAGGGGATTCACCCCTCCACTTT	TRBV7-9	TRBJ1-6	.	.
CAIRPDRLIGMNTEAFF	TGTGCCATCAGACCGGACAGACTTATCGGAATGAACACTGAAGCTTTCTTT	TRBV10-3	TRBJ1-1	.	.
CASSPLGGAASTDTQYF	TGCGCCAGCAGCCCACTCGGTGGAGCGGCTAGCACAGATACGCAGTATTTT	TRBV5-1	TRBJ2-3	once	.
CASSPPLGGLGETQYF	TGTGCCAGCTCACCACCGTTGGGAGGGCTCGGAGAGACCCAGTACTTC	TRBV18	TRBJ2-5	.	TRBD2
CASSRSQGDTEAFF	TGTGCCAGCAGCCGATCACAGGGGGACACTGAAGCTTTCTTT	TRBV4-2	TRBJ1-1	.	TRBD1
CASTEDRDNQPQHF	TGTGCCAGCACAGAGGACAGGGACAATCAGCCCCAGCATTTT	TRBV28	TRBJ1-5	.	TRBD1
CASGRAGDRDTDTQYF	TGTGCCAGCGGGCGAGCGGGAGATCGGGACACAGATACGCAGTATTTT	TRBV28	TRBJ2-3	.	TRBD2
CASRERDSLYNEQFF	TGTGCCAGCAGGGAAAGGGACAGCCTCTACAATGAGCAGTTCTTC	TRBV6-6	TRBJ2-1	.	TRBD1
CASSLTSLRPHEQYF	TGTGCCAGCAGCTTAACTTCCCTCCGCCCCCACGAGCAGTACTTC	TRBV7-9	TRBJ2-7	.	.
CASQGQGRSPLHF	TGTGCCAGCCAAGGACAGGGCAGGTCACCCCTCCACTTT	TRBV19	TRBJ1-6	few	TRBD1
CASSDRLGAAETQYF	TGTGCCAGCAGTGACCGGCTAGGAGCAGCAGAGACCCAGTACTTC	TRBV6-1	TRBJ2-5	.	.
CASSPSRTRTDEQFF	TGTGCCAGCAGCCCAAGTAGGACTAGAACCGATGAGCAGTTCTTC	TRBV7-3	TRBJ2-1	.	TRBD2
CASSLDRDQPQHF	TGTGCCAGCAGTTTAGACAGAGATCAGCCCCAGCATTTT	TRBV12-3/TRBV12-4	TRBJ1-5	.	.
CASSQDAAGGPETQYF	TGTGCCAGCAGCCAAGATGCGGCGGGGGGGCCGGAGACCCAGTACTTC	TRBV4-2	TRBJ2-5	.	TRBD2
CASSPRGRAFYEQYF	TGTGCCAGCAGTCCCCGTGGTCGAGCTTTCTACGAGCAGTACTTC	TRBV6-2/TRBV6-3	TRBJ2-7	.	.
CASTLGSHGEQYF	TGTGCCAGCACTCTCGGGTCTCATGGCGAGCAGTACTTC	TRBV28	TRBJ2-7	.	.
CAIMSQTLGTDTQYF	TGTGCCATCATGTCACAGACACTAGGCACAGATACGCAGTATTTT	TRBV10-3	TRBJ2-3	.	.